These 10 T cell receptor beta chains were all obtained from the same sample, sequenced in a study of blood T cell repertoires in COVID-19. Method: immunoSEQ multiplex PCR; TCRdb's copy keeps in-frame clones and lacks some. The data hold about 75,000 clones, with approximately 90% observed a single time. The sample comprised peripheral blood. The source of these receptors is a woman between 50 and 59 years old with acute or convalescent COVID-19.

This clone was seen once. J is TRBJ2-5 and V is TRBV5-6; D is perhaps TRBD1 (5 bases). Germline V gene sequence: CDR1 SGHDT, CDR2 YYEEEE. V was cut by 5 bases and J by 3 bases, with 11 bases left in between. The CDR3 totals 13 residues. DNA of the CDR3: TGTGCCAGCAGTTACGACAGAAAAGAGACCCAGTACTTC. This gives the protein CASSYDRKETQYF.

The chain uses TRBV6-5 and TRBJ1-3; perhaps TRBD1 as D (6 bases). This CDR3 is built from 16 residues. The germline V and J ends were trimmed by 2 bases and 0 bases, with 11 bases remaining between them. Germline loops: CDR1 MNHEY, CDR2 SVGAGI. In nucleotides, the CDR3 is TGTGCCAGCAGTTACCAAGGGGGGGGCTCTGGAAACACCATATATTTT. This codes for CASSYQGGGSGNTIYF.

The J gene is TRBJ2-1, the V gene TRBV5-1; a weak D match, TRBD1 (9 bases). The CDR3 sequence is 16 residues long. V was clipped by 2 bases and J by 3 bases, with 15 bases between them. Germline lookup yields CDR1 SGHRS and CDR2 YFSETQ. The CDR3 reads CASSFAGGQGYNEQFF. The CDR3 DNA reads TGCGCCAGCAGCTTTGCGGGGGGACAGGGCTACAATGAGCAGTTCTTC.

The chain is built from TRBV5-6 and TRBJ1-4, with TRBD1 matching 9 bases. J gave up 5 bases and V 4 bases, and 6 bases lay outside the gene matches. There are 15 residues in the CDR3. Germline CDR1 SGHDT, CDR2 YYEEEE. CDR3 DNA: TGTGCCAGCAGCCCTGGACAGGGGAAAAATGAAAAACTGTTTTTT. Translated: CASSPGQGKNEKLFF.

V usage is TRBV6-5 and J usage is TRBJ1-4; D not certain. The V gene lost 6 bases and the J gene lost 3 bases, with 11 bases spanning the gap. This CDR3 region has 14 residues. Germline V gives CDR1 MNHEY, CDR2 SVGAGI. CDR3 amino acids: CASSPAGSNEKLFF. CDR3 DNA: TGTGCCAGCAGCCCCGCCGGGTCTAATGAAAAACTGTTTTTT.

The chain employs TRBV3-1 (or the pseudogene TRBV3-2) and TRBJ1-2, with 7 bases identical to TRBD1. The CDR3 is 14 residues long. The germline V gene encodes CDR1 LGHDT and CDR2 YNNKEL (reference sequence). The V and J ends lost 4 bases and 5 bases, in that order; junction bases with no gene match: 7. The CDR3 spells CASSPRTGDYGYTF. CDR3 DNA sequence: TGTGCCAGCAGCCCACGGACAGGCGATTATGGCTACACCTTC.

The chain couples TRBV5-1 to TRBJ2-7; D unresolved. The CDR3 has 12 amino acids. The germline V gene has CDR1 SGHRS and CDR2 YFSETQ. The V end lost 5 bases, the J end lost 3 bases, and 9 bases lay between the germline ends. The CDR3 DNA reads TGCGCCAGCAGTTTCGGAGACTACGAGCAGTACTTC. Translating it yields CASSFGDYEQYF.

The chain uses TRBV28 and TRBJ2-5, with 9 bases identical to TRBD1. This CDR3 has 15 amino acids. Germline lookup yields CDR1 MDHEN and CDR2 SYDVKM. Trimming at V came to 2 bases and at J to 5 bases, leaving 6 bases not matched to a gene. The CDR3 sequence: CASSLVTGGEETQYF. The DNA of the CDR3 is TGTGCCAGCAGTTTAGTTACAGGGGGCGAGGAGACCCAGTACTTC.

The CDR3, as DNA: TGTGCCAGCAGCGAGGCGGGGACCTACTACAATGAGCAGTTCTTC. Translating gives CASSEAGTYYNEQFF. The chain combines TRBV2 with TRBJ2-1; tentative D call: TRBD2 (6 bases). There are 15 residues in the CDR3. Trimming removed 6 bases at V and 3 bases at J, with 15 bases between. Germline loops: CDR1 SNHLY, CDR2 FYNNEI.

CDR3 nucleotides: TGTGCCAGCAGTTTAGCGGGCCCCAATCAGCCCCAGCATTTT. Translating gives CASSLAGPNQPQHF. This rearrangement joins TRBV28 to TRBJ1-5, with D uncertain. Trimming took off 2 bases at V and 3 bases at J, with 8 bases between the two ends. Germline V gene sequence: CDR1 MDHEN, CDR2 SYDVKM. The CDR3 length is 14 residues.